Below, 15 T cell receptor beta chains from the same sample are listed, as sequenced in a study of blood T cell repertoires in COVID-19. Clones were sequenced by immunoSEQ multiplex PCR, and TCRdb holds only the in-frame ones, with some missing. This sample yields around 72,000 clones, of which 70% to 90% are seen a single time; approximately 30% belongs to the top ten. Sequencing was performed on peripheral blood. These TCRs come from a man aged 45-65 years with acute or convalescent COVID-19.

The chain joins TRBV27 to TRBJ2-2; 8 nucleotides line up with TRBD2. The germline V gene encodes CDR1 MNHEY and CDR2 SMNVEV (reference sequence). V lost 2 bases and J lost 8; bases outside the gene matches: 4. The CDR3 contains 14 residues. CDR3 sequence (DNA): TGTGCCAGCAGTTTAGAGCGGGGGTTAGGGGAGCTGTTTTTT. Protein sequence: CASSLERGLGELFF.

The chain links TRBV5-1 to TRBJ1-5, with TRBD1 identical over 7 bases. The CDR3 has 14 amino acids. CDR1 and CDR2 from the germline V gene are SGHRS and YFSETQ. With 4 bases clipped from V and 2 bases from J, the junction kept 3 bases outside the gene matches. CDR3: CASSPGTGNQPQHF. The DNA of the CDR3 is TGCGCCAGCAGCCCAGGGACAGGCAATCAGCCCCAGCATTTT.

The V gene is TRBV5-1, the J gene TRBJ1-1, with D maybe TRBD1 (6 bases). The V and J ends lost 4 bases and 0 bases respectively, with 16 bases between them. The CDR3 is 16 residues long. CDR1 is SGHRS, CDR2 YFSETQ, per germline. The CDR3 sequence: CASSPQTGQMNTEAFF. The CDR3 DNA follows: TGCGCCAGCAGCCCGCAGACAGGTCAGATGAACACTGAAGCTTTCTTT.

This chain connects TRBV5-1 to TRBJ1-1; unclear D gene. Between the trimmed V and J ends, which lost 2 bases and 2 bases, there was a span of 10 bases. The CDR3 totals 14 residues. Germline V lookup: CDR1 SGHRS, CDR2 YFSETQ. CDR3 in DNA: TGCGCCAGCAGCTTATCAGGTATTAACACTGAAGCTTTCTTT. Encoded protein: CASSLSGINTEAFF.

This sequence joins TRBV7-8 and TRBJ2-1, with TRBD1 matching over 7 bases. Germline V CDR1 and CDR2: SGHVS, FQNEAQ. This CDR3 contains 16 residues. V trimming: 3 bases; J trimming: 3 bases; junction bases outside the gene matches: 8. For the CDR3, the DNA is TGTGCCAGCAGCTTTCTGACAGGGATCGGCTACAATGAGCAGTTCTTC. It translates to CASSFLTGIGYNEQFF.

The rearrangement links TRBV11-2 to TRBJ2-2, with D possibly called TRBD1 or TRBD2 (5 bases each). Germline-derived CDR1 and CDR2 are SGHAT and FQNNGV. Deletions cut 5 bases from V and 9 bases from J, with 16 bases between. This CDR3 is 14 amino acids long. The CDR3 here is CASSVGVGGRELFF. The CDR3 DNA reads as TGTGCCAGCAGCGTAGGGGTCGGCGGGCGGGAGCTGTTTTTT. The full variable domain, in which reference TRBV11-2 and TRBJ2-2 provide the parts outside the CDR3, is EAGVAQSPRYKIIEKRQSVAFWCNPISGHATLYWYQQILGQGPKLLIQFQNNGVVDDSQLPKDRFSAERLKGVDSTLKIQPAKLEDSAVYLCASSVGVGGRELFFGEGSRLTVL.

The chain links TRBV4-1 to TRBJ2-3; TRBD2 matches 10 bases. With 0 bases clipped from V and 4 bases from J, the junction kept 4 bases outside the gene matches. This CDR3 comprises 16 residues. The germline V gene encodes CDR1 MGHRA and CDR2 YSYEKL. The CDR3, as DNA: TGCGCCAGCAGCCAAGATAGACTAGCGGGCCCAGATACGCAGTATTTT. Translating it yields CASSQDRLAGPDTQYF.

The CDR3 protein is CASSLGEVEAFF. CDR3 in DNA: TGCGCCAGCAGCTTGGGGGAGGTTGAAGCTTTCTTT. V is TRBV5-1 and J is TRBJ1-1; D gene ambiguous. Germline V CDR1 and CDR2: SGHRS, YFSETQ. Trimming removed 0 bases at V and 7 bases at J, with 7 bases between. The CDR3 length is 12 residues.

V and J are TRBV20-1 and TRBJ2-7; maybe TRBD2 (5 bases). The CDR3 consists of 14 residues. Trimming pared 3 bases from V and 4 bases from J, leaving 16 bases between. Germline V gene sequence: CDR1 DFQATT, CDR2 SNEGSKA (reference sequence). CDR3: CSASSERGLYEQYF. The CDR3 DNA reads TGCAGTGCTAGTAGTGAACGGGGATTATACGAGCAGTACTTC.

CDR3 DNA sequence: TGTGCCAGCTCACCGGGCCGGGGCGGGGGCACTGAAGCTTTCTTT. This sequence encodes CASSPGRGGGTEAFF. The chain has TRBV18 and TRBJ1-1, with D possibly being TRBD1 (5 bases). CDR1 KGHSH and CDR2 LQKENI come from the germline V gene. V lost 3 bases, J lost 4 bases, and 15 bases lay in between. The CDR3 is made up of 15 amino acids. The variable domain in full, completed from reference TRBV18 and TRBJ1-1, reads NAGVMQNPRHLVRRRGQEARLRCSPMKGHSHVYWYRQLPEEGLKFMVYLQKENIIDESGMPKERFSAEFPKEGPSILRIQQVVRGDSAAYFCASSPGRGGGTEAFFGQGTRLTVV.

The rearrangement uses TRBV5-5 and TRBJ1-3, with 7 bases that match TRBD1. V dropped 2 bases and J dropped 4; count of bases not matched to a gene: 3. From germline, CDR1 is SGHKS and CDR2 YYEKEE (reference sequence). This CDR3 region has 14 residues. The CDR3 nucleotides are TGTGCCAGCAGCTTCGACAGGGCGGGAAACACCATATATTTT. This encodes CASSFDRAGNTIYF. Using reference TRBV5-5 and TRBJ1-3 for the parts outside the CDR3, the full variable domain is DAGVTQSPTHLIKTRGQQVTLRCSPISGHKSVSWYQQVLGQGPQFIFQYYEKEERGRGNFPDRFSARQFPNYSSELNVNALLLGDSALYLCASSFDRAGNTIYFGEGSWLTVV.

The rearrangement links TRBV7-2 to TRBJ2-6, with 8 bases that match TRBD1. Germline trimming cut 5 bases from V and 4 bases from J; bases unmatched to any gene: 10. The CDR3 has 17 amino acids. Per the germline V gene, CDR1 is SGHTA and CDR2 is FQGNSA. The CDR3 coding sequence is TGTGCCAGCAGCCCAATGGCAGGGGGCGCCGGGGCCAACGTCCTGACTTTC. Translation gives CASSPMAGGAGANVLTF.

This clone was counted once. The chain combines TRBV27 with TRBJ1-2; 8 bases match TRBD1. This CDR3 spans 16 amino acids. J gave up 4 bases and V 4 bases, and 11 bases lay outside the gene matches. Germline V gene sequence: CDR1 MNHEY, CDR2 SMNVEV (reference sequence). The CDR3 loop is CASSSLRQGKGYGYTF. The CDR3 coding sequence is TGTGCCAGCAGTTCACTCAGACAGGGGAAGGGCTATGGCTACACCTTC.

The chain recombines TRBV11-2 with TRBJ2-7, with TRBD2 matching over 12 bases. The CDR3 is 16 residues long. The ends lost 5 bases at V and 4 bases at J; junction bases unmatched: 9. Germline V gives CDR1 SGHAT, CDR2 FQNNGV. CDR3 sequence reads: CASSRVTSGGFYEQYF. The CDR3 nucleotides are TGTGCCAGCAGCCGAGTGACTAGCGGGGGATTTTACGAGCAGTACTTC. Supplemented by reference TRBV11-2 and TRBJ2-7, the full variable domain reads EAGVAQSPRYKIIEKRQSVAFWCNPISGHATLYWYQQILGQGPKLLIQFQNNGVVDDSQLPKDRFSAERLKGVDSTLKIQPAKLEDSAVYLCASSRVTSGGFYEQYFGPGTRLTVT.

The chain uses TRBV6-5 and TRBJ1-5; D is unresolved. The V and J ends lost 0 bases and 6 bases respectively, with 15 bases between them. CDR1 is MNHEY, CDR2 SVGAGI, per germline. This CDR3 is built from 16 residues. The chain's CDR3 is CASSYSWQSRGQPQHF. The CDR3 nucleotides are TGTGCCAGCAGTTACTCATGGCAGTCCCGGGGTCAGCCCCAGCATTTT.